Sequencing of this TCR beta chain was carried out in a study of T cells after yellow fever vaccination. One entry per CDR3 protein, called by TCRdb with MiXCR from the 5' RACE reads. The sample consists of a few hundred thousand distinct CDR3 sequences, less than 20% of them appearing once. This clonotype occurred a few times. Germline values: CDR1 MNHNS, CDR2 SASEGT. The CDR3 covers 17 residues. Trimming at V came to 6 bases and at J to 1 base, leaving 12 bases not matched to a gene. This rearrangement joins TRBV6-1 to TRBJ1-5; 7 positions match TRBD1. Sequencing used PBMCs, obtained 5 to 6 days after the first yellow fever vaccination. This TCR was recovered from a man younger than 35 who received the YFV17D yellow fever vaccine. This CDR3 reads CASSRARTGLSNQPQHF. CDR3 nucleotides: TGTGCCAGCAGCCGCGCCCGGACAGGATTGAGCAATCAGCCCCAGCATTTT.